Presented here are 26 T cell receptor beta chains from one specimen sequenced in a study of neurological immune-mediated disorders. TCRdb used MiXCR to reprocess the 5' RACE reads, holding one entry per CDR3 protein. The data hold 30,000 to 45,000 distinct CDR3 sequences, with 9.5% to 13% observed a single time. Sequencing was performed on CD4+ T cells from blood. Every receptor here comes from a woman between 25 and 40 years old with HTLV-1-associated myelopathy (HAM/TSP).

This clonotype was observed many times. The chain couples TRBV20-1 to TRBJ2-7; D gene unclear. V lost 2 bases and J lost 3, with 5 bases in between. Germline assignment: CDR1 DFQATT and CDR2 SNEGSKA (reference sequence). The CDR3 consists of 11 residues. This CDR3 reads CSARLSYEQYF. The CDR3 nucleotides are TGCAGTGCTAGACTCAGCTACGAGCAGTACTTC.

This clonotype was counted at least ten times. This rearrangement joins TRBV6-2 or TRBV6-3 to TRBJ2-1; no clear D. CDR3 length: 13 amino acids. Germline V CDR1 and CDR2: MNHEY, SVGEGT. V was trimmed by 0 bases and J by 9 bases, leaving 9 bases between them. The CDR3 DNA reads TGTGCCAGCAGTTACTCGCTTCGCAGTGAGCAGTTCTTC. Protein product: CASSYSLRSEQFF.

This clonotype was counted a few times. CDR3 residues: CASSSPVGQGTPPVVKLFF. The DNA of the CDR3 is TGTGCCAGCAGTTCGCCGGTGGGACAGGGGACGCCCCCCGTGGTGAAACTGTTTTTT. The J gene is TRBJ1-4, the V gene TRBV6-5, with 10 bases lining up with TRBD1. CDR3 size: 19 residues. The V gene end was trimmed by 4 bases and the J gene end by 11 bases; junction bases not matched to a gene: 22. Germline V gene data show CDR1 as MNHEY and CDR2 as SVGAGI.

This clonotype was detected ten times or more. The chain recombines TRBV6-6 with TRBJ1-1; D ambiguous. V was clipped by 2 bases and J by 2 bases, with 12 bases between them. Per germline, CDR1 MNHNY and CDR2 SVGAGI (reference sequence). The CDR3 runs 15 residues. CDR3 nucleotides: TGTGCCAGCAGTTACCTAAGACTGAAAAACACTGAAGCTTTCTTT. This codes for CASSYLRLKNTEAFF.

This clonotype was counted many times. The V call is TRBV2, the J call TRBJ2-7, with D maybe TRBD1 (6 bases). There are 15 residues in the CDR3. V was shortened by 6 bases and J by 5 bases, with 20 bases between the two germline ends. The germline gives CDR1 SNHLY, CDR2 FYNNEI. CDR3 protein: CASSLGRNRDHEQYF. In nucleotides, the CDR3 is TGTGCCAGCAGCCTTGGCCGGAACAGGGATCACGAGCAGTACTTC.

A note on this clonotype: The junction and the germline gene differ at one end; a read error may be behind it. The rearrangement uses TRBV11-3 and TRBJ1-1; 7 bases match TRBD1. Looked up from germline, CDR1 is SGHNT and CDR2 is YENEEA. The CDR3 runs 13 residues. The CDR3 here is CSSSLQGLPEAFF. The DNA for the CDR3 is TGTTCCAGCAGCTTACAGGGGTTACCTGAAGCTTTCTTT.

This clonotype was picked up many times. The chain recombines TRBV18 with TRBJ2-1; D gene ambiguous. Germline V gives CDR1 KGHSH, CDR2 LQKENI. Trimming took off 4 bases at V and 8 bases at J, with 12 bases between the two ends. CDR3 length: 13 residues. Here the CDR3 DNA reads TGTGCCAGCTCACAGGTGGCGAGCCATGAGCAGTTCTTC. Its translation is CASSQVASHEQFF.

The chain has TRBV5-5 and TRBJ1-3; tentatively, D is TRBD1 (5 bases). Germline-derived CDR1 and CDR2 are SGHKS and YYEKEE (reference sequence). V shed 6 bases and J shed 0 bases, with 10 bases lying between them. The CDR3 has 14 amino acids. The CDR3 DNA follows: TGTGCCAGCATCGGGGGACCCTCTGGAAACACCATATATTTT. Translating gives CASIGGPSGNTIYF.

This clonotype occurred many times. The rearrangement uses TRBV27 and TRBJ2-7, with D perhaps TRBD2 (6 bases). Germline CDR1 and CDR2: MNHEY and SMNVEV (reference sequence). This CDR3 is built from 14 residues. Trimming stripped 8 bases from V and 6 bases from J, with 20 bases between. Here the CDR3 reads CASYTRGSGSEQYF. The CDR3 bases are TGTGCCAGCTATACTCGGGGGTCGGGGAGCGAGCAGTACTTC.

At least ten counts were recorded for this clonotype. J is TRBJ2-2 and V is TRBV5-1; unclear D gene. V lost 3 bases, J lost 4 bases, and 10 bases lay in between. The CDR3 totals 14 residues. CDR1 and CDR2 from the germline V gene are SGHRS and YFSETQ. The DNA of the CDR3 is TGCGCCAGCAGCTGGATACAGAGCACCGGGGAGCTGTTTTTT. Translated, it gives CASSWIQSTGELFF.

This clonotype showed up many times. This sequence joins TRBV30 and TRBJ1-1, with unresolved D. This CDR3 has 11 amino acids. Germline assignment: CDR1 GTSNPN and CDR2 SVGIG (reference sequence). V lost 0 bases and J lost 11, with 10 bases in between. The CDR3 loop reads CAWSVSRAAFF. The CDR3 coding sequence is TGTGCCTGGAGTGTCTCAAGGGCGGCTTTCTTT.

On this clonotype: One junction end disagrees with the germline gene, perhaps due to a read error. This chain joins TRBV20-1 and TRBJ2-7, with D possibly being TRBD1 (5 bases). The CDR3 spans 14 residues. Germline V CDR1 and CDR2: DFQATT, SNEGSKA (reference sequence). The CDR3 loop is CSSRGASNTYEQYF. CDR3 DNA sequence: TGCAGTTCTAGGGGTGCCAGTAACACCTACGAGCAGTACTTC.

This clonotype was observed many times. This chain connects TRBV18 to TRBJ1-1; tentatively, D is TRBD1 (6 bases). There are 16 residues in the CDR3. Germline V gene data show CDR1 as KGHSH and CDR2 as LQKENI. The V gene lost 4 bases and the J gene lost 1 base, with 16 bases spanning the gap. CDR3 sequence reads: CASSLEFGQRNTEAFF. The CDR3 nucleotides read TGTGCCAGCTCACTAGAATTTGGACAGCGGAACACTGAAGCTTTCTTT.

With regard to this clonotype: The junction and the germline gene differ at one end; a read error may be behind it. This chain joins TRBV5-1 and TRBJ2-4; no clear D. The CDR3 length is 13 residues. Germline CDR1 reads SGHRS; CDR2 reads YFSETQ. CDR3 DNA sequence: TGCTCCAGCAGCTTGGGTGGGCGTGACATTCAGTACTTC. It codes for CSSSLGGRDIQYF.

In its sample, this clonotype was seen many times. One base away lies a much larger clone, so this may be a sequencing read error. CDR3: CSVELGSEKLFF. CDR3 nucleotides: TGCAGCGTTGAGTTGGGGAGTGAAAAACTGTTTTTT. The rearrangement links TRBV29-1 to TRBJ1-4; D unresolved. Germline lookup yields CDR1 SQVTM and CDR2 ANQGSEA. V was shortened by 3 bases and J by 7 bases, with 9 bases between the two germline ends. CDR3 size: 12 residues.

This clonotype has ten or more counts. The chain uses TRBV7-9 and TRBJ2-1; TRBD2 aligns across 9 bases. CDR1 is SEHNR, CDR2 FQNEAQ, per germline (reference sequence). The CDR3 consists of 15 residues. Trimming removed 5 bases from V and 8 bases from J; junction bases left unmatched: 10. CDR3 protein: CASSHYPRTSDEQFF. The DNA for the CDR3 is TGTGCCAGCAGCCATTACCCACGGACTAGCGATGAGCAGTTCTTC.

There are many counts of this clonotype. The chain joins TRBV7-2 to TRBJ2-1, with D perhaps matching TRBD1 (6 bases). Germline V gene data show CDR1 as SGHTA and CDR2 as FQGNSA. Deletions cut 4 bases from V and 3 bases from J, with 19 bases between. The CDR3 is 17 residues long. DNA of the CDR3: TGTGCCAGCAGCTCCAGGGGTGGCCGGTCTTACTACAATGAGCAGTTCTTC. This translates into CASSSRGGRSYYNEQFF.

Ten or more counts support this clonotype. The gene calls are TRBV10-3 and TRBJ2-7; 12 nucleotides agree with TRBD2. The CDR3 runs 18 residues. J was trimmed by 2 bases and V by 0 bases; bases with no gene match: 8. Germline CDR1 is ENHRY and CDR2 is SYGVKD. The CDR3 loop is CAISESKLAGGRAYEQYF. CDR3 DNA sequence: TGTGCCATCAGTGAGTCTAAACTAGCGGGGGGCCGAGCCTACGAGCAGTACTTC.

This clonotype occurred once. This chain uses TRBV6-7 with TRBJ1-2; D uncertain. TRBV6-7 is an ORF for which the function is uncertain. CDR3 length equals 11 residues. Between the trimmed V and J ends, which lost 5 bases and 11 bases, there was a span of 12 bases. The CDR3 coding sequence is TGTGCCAGCAGTCCACAAAAGGCGTACACCTTC. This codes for CASSPQKAYTF.

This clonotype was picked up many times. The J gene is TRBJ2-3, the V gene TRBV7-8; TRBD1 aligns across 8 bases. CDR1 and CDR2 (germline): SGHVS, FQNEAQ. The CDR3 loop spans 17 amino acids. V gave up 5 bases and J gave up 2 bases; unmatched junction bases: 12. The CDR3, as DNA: TGTGCCAGCAGCAAACCTACGTGGACAGGGAACACAGATACGCAGTATTTT. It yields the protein CASSKPTWTGNTDTQYF.

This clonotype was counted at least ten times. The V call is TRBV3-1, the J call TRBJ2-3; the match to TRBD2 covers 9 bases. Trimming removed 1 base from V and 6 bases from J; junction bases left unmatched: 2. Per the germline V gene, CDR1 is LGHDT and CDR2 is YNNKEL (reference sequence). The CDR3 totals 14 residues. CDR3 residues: CASSQGLAGDTQYF. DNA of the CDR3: TGTGCCAGCAGCCAAGGTCTAGCGGGGGATACGCAGTATTTT.

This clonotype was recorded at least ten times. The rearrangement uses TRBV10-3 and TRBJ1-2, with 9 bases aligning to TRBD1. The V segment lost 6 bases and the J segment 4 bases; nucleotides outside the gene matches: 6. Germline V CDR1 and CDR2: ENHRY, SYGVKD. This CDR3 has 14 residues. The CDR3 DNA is TGTGCCATCAGGCAGACAGGGGGTATCTATGGCTACACCTTC. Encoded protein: CAIRQTGGIYGYTF.

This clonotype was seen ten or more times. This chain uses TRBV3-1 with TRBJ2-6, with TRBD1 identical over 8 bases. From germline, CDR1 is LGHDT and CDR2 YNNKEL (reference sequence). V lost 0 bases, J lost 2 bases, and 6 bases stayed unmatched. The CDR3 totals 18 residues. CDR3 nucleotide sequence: TGTGCCAGCAGCCAAGATTTGCAGGGGGCAACTGGGGCCAACGTCCTGACTTTC. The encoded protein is CASSQDLQGATGANVLTF.

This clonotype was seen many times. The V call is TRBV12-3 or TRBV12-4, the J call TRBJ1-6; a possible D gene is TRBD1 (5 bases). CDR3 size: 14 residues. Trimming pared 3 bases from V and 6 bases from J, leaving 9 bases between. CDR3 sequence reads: CASSLGHPNSPLHF. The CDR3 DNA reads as TGTGCCAGCAGTTTGGGGCACCCTAATTCACCCCTCCACTTT.

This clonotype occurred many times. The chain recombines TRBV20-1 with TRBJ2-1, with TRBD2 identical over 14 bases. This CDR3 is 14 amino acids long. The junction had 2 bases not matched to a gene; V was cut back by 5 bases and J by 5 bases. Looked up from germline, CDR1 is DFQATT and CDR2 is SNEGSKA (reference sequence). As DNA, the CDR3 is TGCAGTGCTTCGACTAGCGGGGGGGACAATGAGCAGTTCTTC. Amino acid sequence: CSASTSGGDNEQFF.

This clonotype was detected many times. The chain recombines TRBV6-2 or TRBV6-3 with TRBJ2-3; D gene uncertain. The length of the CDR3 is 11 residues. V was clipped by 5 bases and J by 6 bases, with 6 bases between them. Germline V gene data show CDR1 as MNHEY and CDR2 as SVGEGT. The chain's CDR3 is CASSTWDTQYF. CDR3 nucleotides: TGTGCCAGCAGTACGTGGGATACGCAGTATTTT.